This T cell receptor (beta chain) was profiled in a study of T cell responses to AZD1222 COVID-19 vaccine (dated by TCRdb to the early 2020s). In terms of the full investigation: A total of 233 trial participants underwent TCR sequencing, of whom nearly 210 received two doses of AZD1222 and about 25 received two doses of the MenACWY control vaccine. Trial participants were enrolled by age into subgroups of 18-55, 56-69 and 70-plus years, and about 150, 27 and 61 TCR-sequenced participants, respectively, were included in these subgroups.

Findings and caveats that apply to the study as a whole: Conclusions about previously exposed vaccinees were limited because only six AZD1222 recipients were SARS-CoV-2 seropositive at baseline. The 56-69-year group was small, and its depth increase did not reach significance, likely because of low power. After two AZD1222 doses, both the breadth and the depth of spike-specific TCRs were significantly higher than at day 0 and than in MenACWY recipients. Nearly half of unique spike-specific TCRs reportedly recognized epitopes outside regions mutated in the B.1.351 and B.1.1.7 variants. Most participants were white British and females outnumbered males, and the authors suggested that clonal diversity may have been underestimated. Because no day 14 peak-response samples were available, repertoires were characterized only after the peak T cell response. CD4 TCRs associated with the vaccine covered the entire spike protein, and the dominant responses were in regions 160-218 and 743-854.

The CDR3 regions of human TCRbeta chains were subjected to immunosequencing. Per the original workflow: Repertoire TCRs were matched against a reference library of SARS-CoV-2-specific TCRs generated with the MIRA antigen-specificity platform. Breadth was defined as the fraction of unique TCRs that were SARS-CoV-2-associated, and depth was defined as the fraction of total T cells that were SARS-CoV-2-associated. Each spike-specific TCR was assigned to its reactive spike region and to a CD4 or CD8 class using the MIRA data. Log10-transformed breadth and depth values were compared by one-way ANOVA with Sidak's multiple comparisons tests. This immuneACCESS table, as held by TCRdb, lists in-frame sequences with V and J called but not all clones. Of the missing ones, under half trace to an unresolved V gene in checked studies; the others have no known cause. V, J and clone size are those of that table, while D and trimming were read from the DNA. The sample yields fewer than 250,000 clones; under 95% were counted once. The leading ten clones occupy less than 1.2% of the sample.

The time point tag for this specimen amounts to: baseline before first vaccination. Taken with the paper, the label for treatment or condition translates to: meningococcal conjugate vaccine given as trial control. Samples from vaccinated people were obtained from the UK trials COV001 and COV002, which included a single-blind randomized controlled phase 2/3 trial of AZD1222 (ChAdOx1 nCoV-19) in healthy adults. For TCRbeta chain sequencing, PBMC samples from trial participants were taken at day 0 and at day 28 after the second dose. On this clone itself: Its antigen specificity is not known. No base-level quality is on record; no much larger clone is a single base apart.

The CDR3 starts with the cysteine, ends with the phenylalanine, and has 15 residues. The sequence is cut down to CDR3 DNA, 45 bases in frame from base 1. Trimming takes 5 bases from V and 7 bases from J, and the germline ends sit 17 bases apart. From the germline V gene, CDR1 is MDHEN and CDR2 is SYDVKM. The source material was peripheral blood, sampled on day 0 of MenACWY control vaccination. The chain uses TRBV28 and TRBJ1-4; perhaps TRBD1 is the D gene, with 6 bases matching. This clonotype was sampled from an adult in good health. The DNA sequence reads TGTGCCAGCAGTATCAAGGCAGGGGTATCTGAAAAACTGTTTTTT. The translation is CASSIKAGVSEKLFF.